The present entry profiles one T cell receptor (beta chain) with its context. The antigen remains undetermined. The data stem from a study of cytomegalovirus exposure and HLA in healthy donors. Trimming took 5 bases from V and 5 from J, leaving 12 bases between them. The CDR3 length is 13 residues. Per the germline V gene, CDR1 is MNHNS and CDR2 is SASEGT. Regarding the study as a whole: A missense DCLRE1C variant was associated with V- and J-gene trimming of TCR beta chains in a later analysis, and an independent cohort replicated the association. In an earlier analysis, in some 500 donors, most V segments appeared productive either ~87% or ~30% of the time.

The primer mix had 60 Vbeta and 13 Jbeta primers. Some clones are missing from TCRdb's copy, which holds only in-frame ones; the method was immunoSEQ multiplex PCR. The top ten clones hold approximately 3.1% of a sample with about 190,000 clones, roughly 80% of them seen once. Sequencing input: PBMCs. The receptor's source is a woman in her thirties in good health and CMV-seropositive. V and J are TRBV6-1 and TRBJ1-1; possible D gene TRBD1, 5 bases. The CDR3 loop reads CASSSGGWTEAFF. In DNA, the CDR3 is TGTGCCAGCAGTTCCGGGGGTTGGACTGAAGCTTTCTTT.